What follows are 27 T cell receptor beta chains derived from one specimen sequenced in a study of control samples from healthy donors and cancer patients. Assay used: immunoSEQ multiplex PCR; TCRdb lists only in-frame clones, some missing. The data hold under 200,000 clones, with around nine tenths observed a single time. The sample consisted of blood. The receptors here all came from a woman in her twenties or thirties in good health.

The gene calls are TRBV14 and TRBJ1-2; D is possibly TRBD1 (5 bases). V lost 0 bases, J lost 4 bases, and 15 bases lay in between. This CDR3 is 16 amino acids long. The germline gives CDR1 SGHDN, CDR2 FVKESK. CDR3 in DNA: TGTGCCAGCAGCCAAGAAGCAGGGTGGGGTTTCTATGGCTACACCTTC. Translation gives CASSQEAGWGFYGYTF.

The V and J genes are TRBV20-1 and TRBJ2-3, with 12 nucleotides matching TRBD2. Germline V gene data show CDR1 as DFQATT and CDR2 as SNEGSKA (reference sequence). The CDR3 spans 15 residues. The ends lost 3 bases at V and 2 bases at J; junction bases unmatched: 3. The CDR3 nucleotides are TGCAGTGCTAGTCGGACTAGCGGGACCACAGATACGCAGTATTTT. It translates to CSASRTSGTTDTQYF.

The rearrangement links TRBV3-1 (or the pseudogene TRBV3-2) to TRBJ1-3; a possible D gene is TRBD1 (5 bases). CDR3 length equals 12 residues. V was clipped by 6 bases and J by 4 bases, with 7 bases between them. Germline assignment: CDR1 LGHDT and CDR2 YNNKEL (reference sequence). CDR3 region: CASRGPGNTIYF. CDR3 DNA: TGTGCCAGCAGGGGACCCGGAAACACCATATATTTT.

The CDR3 is CASSLLRGEADTQYF. DNA for the CDR3: TGTGCCAGCAGCCTCTTACGGGGCGAGGCAGATACGCAGTATTTT. The genes are TRBV5-4 and TRBJ2-3, with D perhaps being TRBD1 or TRBD2 (5 bases each). CDR3 length: 15 amino acids. Germline CDR1 is SGHNT and CDR2 is YYREEE (reference sequence). Trimming shortened V by 4 bases and J by 4 bases, and 16 bases separated the two germline ends.

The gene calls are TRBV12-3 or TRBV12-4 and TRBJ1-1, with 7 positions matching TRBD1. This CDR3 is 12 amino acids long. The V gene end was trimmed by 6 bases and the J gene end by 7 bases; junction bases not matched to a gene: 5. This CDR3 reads CASRADRDEAFF. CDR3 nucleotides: TGTGCCAGCAGAGCAGACAGGGATGAAGCTTTCTTT.

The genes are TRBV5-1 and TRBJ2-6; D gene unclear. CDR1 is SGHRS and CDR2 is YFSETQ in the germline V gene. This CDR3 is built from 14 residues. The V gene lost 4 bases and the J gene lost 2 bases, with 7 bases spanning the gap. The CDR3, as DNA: TGCGCCAGCAGCGTCCCCACTGGGGCCAACGTCCTGACTTTC. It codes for CASSVPTGANVLTF.

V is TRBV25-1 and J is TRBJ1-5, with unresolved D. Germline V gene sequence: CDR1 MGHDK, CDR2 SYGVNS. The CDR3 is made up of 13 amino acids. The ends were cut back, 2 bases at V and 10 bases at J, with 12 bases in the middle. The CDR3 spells CASSEGDQLPQHF. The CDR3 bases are TGTGCCAGCAGTGAAGGTGACCAGCTACCCCAGCATTTT.

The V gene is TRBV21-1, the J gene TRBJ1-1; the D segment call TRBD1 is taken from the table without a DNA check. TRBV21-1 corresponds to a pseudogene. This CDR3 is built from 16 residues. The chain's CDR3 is CASSSQRTGCSTEAFF. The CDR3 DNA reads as TGTGCCAGCAGCAGCCAGAGGACAGGGTGTAGCACTGAAGCTTTCTTT.

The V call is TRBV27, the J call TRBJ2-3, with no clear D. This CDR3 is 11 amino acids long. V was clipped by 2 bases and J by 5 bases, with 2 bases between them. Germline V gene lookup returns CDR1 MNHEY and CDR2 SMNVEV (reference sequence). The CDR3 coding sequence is TGTGCCAGCAGTTTAGGAGATACGCAGTATTTT. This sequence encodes CASSLGDTQYF.

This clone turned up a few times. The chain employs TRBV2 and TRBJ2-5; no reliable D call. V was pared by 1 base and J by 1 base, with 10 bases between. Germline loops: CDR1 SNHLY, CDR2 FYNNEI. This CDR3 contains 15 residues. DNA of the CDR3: TGTGCCAGCAGTGAAGGGGTGGCAGTCCAAGAGACCCAGTACTTC. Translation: CASSEGVAVQETQYF. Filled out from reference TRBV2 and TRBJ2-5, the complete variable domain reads EPEVTQTPSHQVTQMGQEVILRCVPISNHLYFYWYRQILGQKVEFLVSFYNNEISEKSEIFDDQFSVERPDGSNFTLKIRSTKLEDSAMYFCASSEGVAVQETQYFGPGTRLLVL.

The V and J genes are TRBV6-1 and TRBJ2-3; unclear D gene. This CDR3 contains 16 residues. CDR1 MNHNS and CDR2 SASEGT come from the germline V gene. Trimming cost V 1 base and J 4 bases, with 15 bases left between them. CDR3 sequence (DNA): TGTGCCAGCAGTGAAGGGGTGGGTTACGAGGCAGATACGCAGTATTTT. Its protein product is CASSEGVGYEADTQYF.

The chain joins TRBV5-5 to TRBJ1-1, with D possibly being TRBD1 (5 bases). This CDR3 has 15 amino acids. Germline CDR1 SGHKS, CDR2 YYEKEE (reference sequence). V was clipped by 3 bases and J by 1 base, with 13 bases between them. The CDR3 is CASSYAGLWNTEAFF. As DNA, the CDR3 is TGTGCCAGCAGCTACGCGGGACTTTGGAACACTGAAGCTTTCTTT.

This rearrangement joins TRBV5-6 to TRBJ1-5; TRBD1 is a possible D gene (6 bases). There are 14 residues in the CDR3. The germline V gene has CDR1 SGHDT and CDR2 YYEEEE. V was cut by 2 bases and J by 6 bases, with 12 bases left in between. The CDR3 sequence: CASSFAQGSQPQHF. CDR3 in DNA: TGTGCCAGCAGCTTCGCGCAGGGGAGTCAGCCCCAGCATTTT.

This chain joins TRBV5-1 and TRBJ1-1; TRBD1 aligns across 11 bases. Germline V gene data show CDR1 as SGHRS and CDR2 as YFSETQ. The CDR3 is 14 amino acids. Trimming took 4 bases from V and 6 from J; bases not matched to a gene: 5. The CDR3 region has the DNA TGCGCCAGCAGCCAGGGACAGGGGGGCCCTGAAGCTTTCTTT. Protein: CASSQGQGGPEAFF.

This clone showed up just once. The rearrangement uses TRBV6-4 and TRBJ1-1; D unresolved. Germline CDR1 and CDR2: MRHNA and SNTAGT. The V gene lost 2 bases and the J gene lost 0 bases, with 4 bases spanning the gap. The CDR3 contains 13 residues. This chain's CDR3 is CASSDQMNTEAFF. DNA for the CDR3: TGTGCCAGCAGTGACCAGATGAACACTGAAGCTTTCTTT.

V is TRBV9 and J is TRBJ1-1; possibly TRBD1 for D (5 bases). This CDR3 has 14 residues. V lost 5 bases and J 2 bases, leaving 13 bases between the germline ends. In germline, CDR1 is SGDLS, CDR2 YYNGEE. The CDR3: CASSATGTNTEAFF. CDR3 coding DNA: TGTGCCAGCAGTGCTACGGGGACCAACACTGAAGCTTTCTTT.

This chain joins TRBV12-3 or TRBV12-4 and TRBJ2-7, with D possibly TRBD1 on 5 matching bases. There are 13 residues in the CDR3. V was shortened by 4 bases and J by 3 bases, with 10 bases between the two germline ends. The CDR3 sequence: CASSYGRGYEQYV. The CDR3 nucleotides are TGTGCCAGCAGTTACGGAAGGGGCTACGAGCAGTACGTC.

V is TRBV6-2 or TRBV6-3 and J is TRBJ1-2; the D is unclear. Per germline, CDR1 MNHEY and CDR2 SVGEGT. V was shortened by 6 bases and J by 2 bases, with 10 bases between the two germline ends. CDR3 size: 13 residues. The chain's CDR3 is CASSPTVNYGYTF. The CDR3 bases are TGTGCCAGCAGCCCGACTGTAAACTATGGCTACACCTTC.

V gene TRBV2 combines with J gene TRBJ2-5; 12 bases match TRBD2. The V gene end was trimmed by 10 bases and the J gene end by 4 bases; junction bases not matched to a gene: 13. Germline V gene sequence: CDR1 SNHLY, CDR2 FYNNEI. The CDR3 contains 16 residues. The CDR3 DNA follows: TGTGCCATGCGTGGGACTAGCGGGTGGTTAGGAGAGACCCAGTACTTC. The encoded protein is CAMRGTSGWLGETQYF.

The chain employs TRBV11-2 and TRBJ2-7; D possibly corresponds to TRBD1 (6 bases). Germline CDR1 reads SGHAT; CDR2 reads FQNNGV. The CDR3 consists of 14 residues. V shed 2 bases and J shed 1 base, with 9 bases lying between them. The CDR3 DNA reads TGTGCCAGCAGCTTATATGACAGGTCCTACGAGCAGTACGTC. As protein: CASSLYDRSYEQYV.

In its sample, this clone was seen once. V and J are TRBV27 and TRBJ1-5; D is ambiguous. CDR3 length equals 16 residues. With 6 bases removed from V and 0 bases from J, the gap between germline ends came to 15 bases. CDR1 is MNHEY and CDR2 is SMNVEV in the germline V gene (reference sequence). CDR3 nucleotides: TGTGCCAGCAGGGACGAAGCGGGGTATAGCAATCAGCCCCAGCATTTT. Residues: CASRDEAGYSNQPQHF.

The CDR3 nucleotides read TGCGCCAGCAGCTTGGCGCACCCGACAGGGTTGAGGAACACTGAAGCTTTCTTT. Protein sequence: CASSLAHPTGLRNTEAFF. This rearrangement joins TRBV5-1 to TRBJ1-1, with 7 bases lining up with TRBD1. The CDR3 spans 18 residues. The germline V gene has CDR1 SGHRS and CDR2 YFSETQ. Losses at the gene ends were 0 bases for V and 1 base for J; bases not matched to a gene: 12.

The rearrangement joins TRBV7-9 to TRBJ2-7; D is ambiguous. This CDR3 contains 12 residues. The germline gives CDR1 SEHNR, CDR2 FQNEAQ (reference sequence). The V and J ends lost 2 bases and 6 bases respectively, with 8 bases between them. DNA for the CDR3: TGTGCCAGCAGCTTAACGGATAGCGAGCAGTACTTC. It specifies CASSLTDSEQYF.

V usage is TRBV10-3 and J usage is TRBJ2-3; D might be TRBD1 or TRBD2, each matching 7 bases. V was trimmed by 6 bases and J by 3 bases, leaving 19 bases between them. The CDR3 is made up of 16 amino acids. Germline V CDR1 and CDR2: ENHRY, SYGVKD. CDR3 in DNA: TGTGCCATCAGCCCGAGAGGGCAGGGGGGGACAGATACGCAGTATTTT. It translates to CAISPRGQGGTDTQYF.

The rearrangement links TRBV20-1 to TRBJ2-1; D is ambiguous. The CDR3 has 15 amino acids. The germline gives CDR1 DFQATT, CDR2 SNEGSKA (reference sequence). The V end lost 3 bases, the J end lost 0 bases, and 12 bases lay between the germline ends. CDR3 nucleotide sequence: TGCAGTGCTAGTAAGGTTCAGAGCTCCTACAATGAGCAGTTCTTC. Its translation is CSASKVQSSYNEQFF.

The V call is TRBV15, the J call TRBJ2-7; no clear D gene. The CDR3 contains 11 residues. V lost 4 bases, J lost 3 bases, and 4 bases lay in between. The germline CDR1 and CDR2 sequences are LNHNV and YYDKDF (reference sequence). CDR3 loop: CATSTDYEQYF. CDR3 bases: TGTGCCACCAGCACAGACTACGAGCAGTACTTC.

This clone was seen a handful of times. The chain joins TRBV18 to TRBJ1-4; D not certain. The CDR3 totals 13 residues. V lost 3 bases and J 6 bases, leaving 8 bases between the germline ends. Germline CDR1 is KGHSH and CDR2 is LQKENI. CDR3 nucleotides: TGTGCCAGCTCACCGGGGTTGGATGAAAAACTGTTTTTT. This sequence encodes CASSPGLDEKLFF.